The 27 T cell receptor beta chains in this list originate from one sample, sequenced in a study of blood T cell repertoires in COVID-19. Using immunoSEQ multiplex PCR, the repertoire was profiled, and TCRdb retains in-frame clones only, with some absent. This table has hundreds of thousands of clones, around 91% appearing once. Material: PBMCs or T cells enriched from blood (not recorded which). The receptor source for this set is a woman aged 18-29 years who had recovered from COVID-19.

The V and J genes are TRBV4-1 and TRBJ1-1; no clear D gene. V was clipped by 2 bases and J by 3 bases, with 10 bases between them. This CDR3 spans 14 amino acids. Looked up from germline, CDR1 is MGHRA and CDR2 is YSYEKL. Here the CDR3 reads CASSQRGQDTEAFF. The DNA of the CDR3 is TGCGCCAGCAGCCAAAGAGGGCAGGACACTGAAGCTTTCTTT.

This chain uses TRBV29-1 with TRBJ2-7, with 9 bases that match TRBD1. J gave up 6 bases and V 0 bases, and 6 bases lay outside the gene matches. The CDR3 consists of 14 residues. Germline-derived CDR1 and CDR2 are SQVTM and ANQGSEA. The CDR3 bases are TGCAGCGTTGAAGAGGATCACAGGGGGCCCGAGCAGTACTTC. Translated, it gives CSVEEDHRGPEQYF.

This clone was detected once. V usage is TRBV2 and J usage is TRBJ1-2; D might be TRBD1 (5 bases). The V end was cut by 2 bases, the J end by 2 bases, with 12 bases between. This CDR3 comprises 15 residues. Germline lookup yields CDR1 SNHLY and CDR2 FYNNEI. In DNA form, the CDR3 reads TGTGCCAGCAGTGAATGGGGGGAAGGAAACTATGGCTACACCTTC. The encoded protein is CASSEWGEGNYGYTF.

J is TRBJ1-4 and V is TRBV7-9; 10 nucleotides agree with TRBD1. Germline CDR1 SEHNR, CDR2 FQNEAQ (reference sequence). The ends lost 4 bases at V and 9 bases at J; junction bases unmatched: 5. The CDR3 runs to 14 residues. In nucleotides, the CDR3 is TGTGCCAGCAGCTCGGACAGGGGGGGCAAAAAACTGTTTTTT. The encoded protein is CASSSDRGGKKLFF.

The rearrangement links TRBV5-1 to TRBJ2-5; 11 nucleotides line up with TRBD2. V trimming: 9 bases; J trimming: 5 bases; junction bases outside the gene matches: 9. The CDR3 is 14 amino acids. Germline CDR1 and CDR2: SGHRS and YFSETQ. The CDR3: CANPTSGGRETQYF. CDR3 DNA sequence: TGCGCCAACCCTACTAGCGGGGGCCGGGAGACCCAGTACTTC.

This chain links TRBV3-1 (or the pseudogene TRBV3-2) with TRBJ2-7, with D maybe TRBD1 (5 bases). The CDR3 runs to 12 residues. The germline V gene encodes CDR1 LGHDT and CDR2 YNNKEL (reference sequence). V lost 0 bases to trimming and J lost 9 bases, with 9 bases between them. CDR3 nucleotide sequence: TGTGCCAGCAGCCAAGATCGACAGCTGCAGTACTTC. This encodes CASSQDRQLQYF.

This chain uses TRBV29-1 with TRBJ1-5; 12 positions match TRBD1. CDR3 length equals 16 residues. CDR1 is SQVTM and CDR2 is ANQGSEA in the germline V gene. V was pared by 7 bases and J by 5 bases, with 12 bases of the junction left unmatched. The CDR3 loop is CSASGTGGGVDQPQHF. The CDR3 DNA reads TGCAGCGCGTCCGGGACAGGGGGCGGCGTTGATCAGCCCCAGCATTTT.

The CDR3 reads CATSGGGSQGNTIYF. The CDR3 coding sequence is TGTGCCACCAGCGGCGGAGGGAGCCAAGGAAACACCATATATTTT. J is TRBJ1-3 and V is TRBV15; the D is unclear. The CDR3 has 15 residues. Trimming removed 5 bases from V and 4 bases from J, with 15 bases in between. Germline V lookup: CDR1 LNHNV, CDR2 YYDKDF (reference sequence). Full variable domain (remainder filled in from reference TRBV15 and TRBJ1-3): DAMVIQNPRYQVTQFGKPVTLSCSQTLNHNVMYWYQQKSSQAPKLLFHYYDKDFNNEADTPDNFQSRRPNTSFCFLDIRSPGLGDTAMYLCATSGGGSQGNTIYFGEGSWLTVV.

J is TRBJ2-1 and V is TRBV25-1, with 7 bases aligning to TRBD2. CDR1 and CDR2 (germline): MGHDK, SYGVNS. The CDR3 extends over 16 amino acids. Trimming at V came to 3 bases and at J to 7 bases, leaving 12 bases not matched to a gene. The CDR3 here is CASSDPTSGVLNEQFF. Written as DNA, the CDR3 is TGTGCCAGCAGTGATCCCACCAGCGGGGTGTTAAATGAGCAGTTCTTC.

This clone has a single count. This chain joins TRBV7-9 and TRBJ1-2; possibly TRBD1 for D (6 bases). The CDR3 is 17 residues long. V was trimmed by 1 base and J by 4 bases, leaving 19 bases between them. Germline loops: CDR1 SEHNR, CDR2 FQNEAQ (reference sequence). CDR3 nucleotide sequence: TGTGCCAGCAGCTTAGTAGGGACATGGGACAACGGCTATGGCTACACCTTC. As protein: CASSLVGTWDNGYGYTF.

J is TRBJ2-5 and V is TRBV7-2, with 13 bases that match TRBD2. This CDR3 has 17 amino acids. Per the germline V gene, CDR1 is SGHTA and CDR2 is FQGNSA. V lost 4 bases to trimming and J lost 7 bases; unmatched junction nucleotides: 12. The CDR3 spells CASSWTSGGLRPRTQYF. In DNA, the CDR3 is TGTGCCAGCAGCTGGACTAGCGGGGGCCTGCGCCCGAGGACCCAGTACTTC.

The V and J genes are TRBV27 and TRBJ1-1, with 8 bases lining up with TRBD1. The CDR3 extends over 15 amino acids. V lost 6 bases to trimming and J lost 1 base; unmatched junction nucleotides: 7. The germline V gene encodes CDR1 MNHEY and CDR2 SMNVEV (reference sequence). In DNA form, the CDR3 reads TGTGCCAGCAGACTGAATGGACAGGGGAACACTGAAGCTTTCTTT. Amino acid sequence: CASRLNGQGNTEAFF.

The chain is built from TRBV13 and TRBJ1-2; no reliable D call. V lost 5 bases and J 4 bases, leaving 11 bases between the germline ends. The CDR3 length is 13 residues. Germline values: CDR1 PRHDT, CDR2 FYEKMQ (reference sequence). The DNA of the CDR3 is TGTGCCAGCAGCGGCGGACGGGGCTATGGCTACACCTTC. It translates to CASSGGRGYGYTF.

The gene calls are TRBV6-5 and TRBJ1-5; unclear D gene. This CDR3 has 15 amino acids. Trimming shortened V by 7 bases and J by 1 base, and 14 bases separated the two germline ends. Germline V CDR1 and CDR2: MNHEY, SVGAGI. The CDR3 protein is CASIRSTESNQPQHF. DNA of the CDR3: TGTGCCAGCATTCGAAGCACCGAGAGCAATCAGCCCCAGCATTTT.

J is TRBJ2-7 and V is TRBV7-2; 10 bases are a match to TRBD2. The V and J ends lost 5 bases and 2 bases, in that order; junction bases with no gene match: 9. This CDR3 has 16 amino acids. Germline V gene data show CDR1 as SGHTA and CDR2 as FQGNSA. CDR3 nucleotides: TGTGCCAGCAGCCAGGCCCCCAGCGGGGGGGCCTACGAGCAGTACTTC. Encoded protein: CASSQAPSGGAYEQYF.

This chain links TRBV5-1 with TRBJ2-2; 11 nucleotides agree with TRBD1. The length of the CDR3 is 16 residues. From germline, CDR1 is SGHRS and CDR2 YFSETQ. V was pared by 7 bases and J by 7 bases, with 12 bases of the junction left unmatched. The CDR3 reads CASWTGQGAIGGELFF. The CDR3 DNA follows: TGCGCCAGCTGGACCGGACAGGGGGCAATTGGCGGGGAGCTGTTTTTT.

The genes are TRBV3-1 (or the pseudogene TRBV3-2) and TRBJ2-3; TRBD2 agrees at 8 bases. Germline CDR1 LGHDT, CDR2 YNNKEL (reference sequence). Trimming removed 0 bases from V and 6 bases from J; junction bases left unmatched: 5. The length of the CDR3 is 15 residues. The CDR3 spells CASSQEDGGADTQYF. Here the CDR3 DNA reads TGTGCCAGCAGCCAAGAGGACGGGGGGGCGGATACGCAGTATTTT.

The J gene is TRBJ1-6, the V gene TRBV6-6; weak D call: TRBD1 (5 bases). Between the trimmed V and J ends, which lost 0 bases and 9 bases, there was a span of 12 bases. The CDR3 spans 15 residues. Looked up from germline, CDR1 is MNHNY and CDR2 is SVGAGI (reference sequence). Written as DNA, the CDR3 is TGTGCCAGCAGTTACTCCCTAGCGCAGGGTTCACCCCTCCACTTT. It yields the protein CASSYSLAQGSPLHF.

The chain couples TRBV27 to TRBJ1-2; 7 positions match TRBD1. Germline lookup yields CDR1 MNHEY and CDR2 SMNVEV (reference sequence). The CDR3 runs to 13 residues. Germline trimming cut 5 bases from V and 4 bases from J; bases unmatched to any gene: 4. The CDR3 region has the DNA TGTGCCAGCAGTGGGGGACAGTTCTATGGCTACACCTTC. Its translation: CASSGGQFYGYTF.

This clone has only a few counts. The chain has TRBV2 and TRBJ1-2; possible D gene TRBD1, 6 bases. The CDR3 is 14 amino acids. Germline-derived CDR1 and CDR2 are SNHLY and FYNNEI. The V gene lost 3 bases and the J gene lost 4 bases, with 12 bases spanning the gap. CDR3 in DNA: TGTGCCAGCAGTGATCAGGGGCTCATCTATGGCTACACCTTC. Amino acids: CASSDQGLIYGYTF.

The chain couples TRBV9 to TRBJ1-5; tentative D call: TRBD1 (6 bases). In germline, CDR1 is SGDLS, CDR2 YYNGEE. Trimming stripped 8 bases from V and 5 bases from J, with 17 bases between. This CDR3 is 14 amino acids long. CDR3 residues: CASSRGEGHQPQHF. As DNA, the CDR3 is TGTGCCAGTTCTAGGGGGGAGGGCCATCAGCCCCAGCATTTT.

CDR3 DNA sequence: TGTGCCAGTATGGGGGGAGGAAGCTATGGCTACACCTTC. Its translation is CASMGGGSYGYTF. The chain combines TRBV19 with TRBJ1-2; D possibly corresponds to TRBD1 (5 bases). The V end was cut by 7 bases, the J end by 4 bases, with 13 bases between. Germline V gene sequence: CDR1 LNHDA, CDR2 SQIVND (reference sequence). The CDR3 sequence is 13 residues long.

The CDR3 spells CASSQVSGQETQYF. CDR3 DNA sequence: TGTGCCAGCAGCCAAGTTAGCGGACAAGAGACCCAGTACTTC. This chain links TRBV4-2 with TRBJ2-5, with D possibly matching TRBD2 (6 bases). Trimming removed 1 base at V and 2 bases at J, with 8 bases between. The CDR3 has 14 residues. The V gene's germline CDR1 is LGHNA and CDR2 YNFKEQ.

This clone is a singleton in its sample. The sample contains more than one DNA sequence encoding this CDR3. The rearrangement uses TRBV9 and TRBJ2-3; weak D call: TRBD1 (6 bases). Germline assignment: CDR1 SGDLS and CDR2 YYNGEE. This CDR3 has 15 amino acids. Trimming left V 0 bases short and J 3 bases short, with 11 bases between. The chain's CDR3 is CASSVAGGLTDTQYF. CDR3 nucleotide sequence: TGTGCCAGCAGCGTAGCTGGGGGCCTGACAGATACGCAGTATTTT. Supplemented by reference TRBV9 and TRBJ2-3, the full variable domain reads DSGVTQTPKHLITATGQRVTLRCSPRSGDLSVYWYQQSLDQGLQFLIQYYNGEERAKGNILERFSAQQFPDLHSELNLSSLELGDSALYFCASSVAGGLTDTQYFGPGTRLTVL.

This clone has just one count. This chain uses TRBV10-3 with TRBJ1-2, with no clear D. Germline loops: CDR1 ENHRY, CDR2 SYGVKD. The V gene lost 3 bases and the J gene lost 3 bases, with 11 bases spanning the gap. The CDR3 is made up of 14 amino acids. The CDR3 DNA reads as TGTGCCATCAGTGATGGAGGGAAATACTATGGCTACACCTTC. This gives the protein CAISDGGKYYGYTF.

The rearrangement joins TRBV14 to TRBJ2-5; possibly TRBD2 for D (5 bases). In germline, CDR1 is SGHDN, CDR2 FVKESK. The CDR3 is 16 residues long. Trimming shortened V by 0 bases and J by 4 bases, and 15 bases separated the two germline ends. The CDR3 DNA reads TGTGCCAGCAGCCAAGAAAGTGGACTTCCTGGAGAGACCCAGTACTTC. This translates into CASSQESGLPGETQYF.

J is TRBJ2-3 and V is TRBV20-1; D gene unclear. CDR1 is DFQATT, CDR2 SNEGSKA, per germline (reference sequence). V was cut by 7 bases and J by 2 bases, with 7 bases left in between. This CDR3 comprises 11 residues. CDR3 nucleotides: TGCAGTGGTCAGATCACAGATACGCAGTATTTT. It is translated as CSGQITDTQYF.